The rows below give T cell receptor beta chains drawn from one sample of a study of cytomegalovirus exposure and HLA in healthy donors. Clones were read by immunoSEQ multiplex PCR, and TCRdb kept only the in-frame ones, dropping some. Of 120,000 or so clones in the sample, around 87% were seen once. Sequenced input: PBMCs. These receptors were collected from a man aged 40-49 years in good health and CMV-seronegative. Both conserved end residues are part of each CDR3. The order of the fields is V gene, J gene, D gene, clone size, CDR3 DNA, CDR3 protein. D genes are given only for firm matches. The listing skips clone size in some rows; elsewhere it reads once, few, many or a size class.

v_call: TRBV28; j_call: TRBJ1-2; d_call: TRBD1; clone_size: -; cdr3_nt: TGTGCCAGCAGTGCTCATCCGGGACAGGTCGACTATGGCTACACCTTC; cdr3_aa: CASSAHPGQVDYGYTF
v_call: TRBV30; j_call: TRBJ1-1; d_call: -; clone_size: -; cdr3_nt: TGTGCCTTTTTCCCGACAGGTCTCTCAGCTTTCTTT; cdr3_aa: CAFFPTGLSAFF
v_call: TRBV2; j_call: TRBJ1-2; d_call: TRBD1; clone_size: -; cdr3_nt: TGTGCCAGCAGTCTCGGAGGGGGCGATGGCTACACCTTC; cdr3_aa: CASSLGGGDGYTF
v_call: TRBV29-1; j_call: TRBJ2-7; d_call: -; clone_size: -; cdr3_nt: TGCAGCGTTGGAGGGCCAGGGGCGCAGAGCGAGCAGTACTTC; cdr3_aa: CSVGGPGAQSEQYF
v_call: TRBV11-2; j_call: TRBJ1-6; d_call: -; clone_size: -; cdr3_nt: TGTGCCAGCAGCTTAGGCACAGGGCCCTCTTCACCCCTCCACTTT; cdr3_aa: CASSLGTGPSSPLHF
v_call: TRBV7-9; j_call: TRBJ1-5; d_call: -; clone_size: -; cdr3_nt: TGTGCCAGCAGCTTAGGATTGGGAGGAAATCAGCCCCAGCATTTT; cdr3_aa: CASSLGLGGNQPQHF
v_call: TRBV9; j_call: TRBJ2-3; d_call: -; clone_size: -; cdr3_nt: TGTGCCAGCAGCGTAGGAGACTACACTACCGCAGCGCAGTATTTT; cdr3_aa: CASSVGDYTTAAQYF
v_call: TRBV9; j_call: TRBJ2-7; d_call: TRBD1; clone_size: -; cdr3_nt: TGTGCCAGCAACAACCCCGACAGGGGGTCCTACGAGCAGTACTTC; cdr3_aa: CASNNPDRGSYEQYF
v_call: TRBV5-5; j_call: TRBJ2-5; d_call: -; clone_size: -; cdr3_nt: TGTGCCGGGGGGTGGGGCGTGAGAGAGACCCAGTACTTC; cdr3_aa: CAGGWGVRETQYF
v_call: TRBV5-1; j_call: TRBJ1-5; d_call: -; clone_size: few; cdr3_nt: TGCGCCAGCAGCTTGGAAGCGTCAAATAGCAATCAGCCCCAGCATTTT; cdr3_aa: CASSLEASNSNQPQHF
v_call: TRBV28; j_call: TRBJ1-5; d_call: -; clone_size: -; cdr3_nt: TGTGCCAGCAGTTTAGGAGGGATCAATCAGCCCCAGCATTTT; cdr3_aa: CASSLGGINQPQHF
v_call: TRBV28; j_call: TRBJ2-7; d_call: -; clone_size: -; cdr3_nt: TGTGCCAGCAGCCTGGAGGGGGCCCTCTCCTACGAGCAGTACTTC; cdr3_aa: CASSLEGALSYEQYF
v_call: TRBV7-2; j_call: TRBJ2-3; d_call: -; clone_size: -; cdr3_nt: TGTGCCAGCAGCTTAAGACTAGGCGGTACGCAGTATTTT; cdr3_aa: CASSLRLGGTQYF
v_call: TRBV4-3; j_call: TRBJ2-7; d_call: -; clone_size: -; cdr3_nt: TGCGCCAGCAGCCAAGAATGGGGGGACTACGAGCAGTACTTC; cdr3_aa: CASSQEWGDYEQYF
v_call: TRBV6-5; j_call: TRBJ1-1; d_call: TRBD1; clone_size: few; cdr3_nt: TGTGCCAGCAGTTATCGGACAGGGGGCAGGGACACTGAAGCTTTCTTT; cdr3_aa: CASSYRTGGRDTEAFF
v_call: TRBV5-1; j_call: TRBJ2-3; d_call: TRBD2; clone_size: -; cdr3_nt: TGCGCCTGTAGCGGGGCGGGGAAAGATACGCAGTATTTT; cdr3_aa: CACSGAGKDTQYF
v_call: TRBV6-5; j_call: TRBJ2-7; d_call: -; clone_size: -; cdr3_nt: TGTGCCAGCAGCTCCGGACTCGAGCAGTACTTC; cdr3_aa: CASSSGLEQYF
v_call: TRBV5-1; j_call: TRBJ2-2; d_call: -; clone_size: -; cdr3_nt: TGCGCCAGCAGCCCAGGGTACGACACCGGGGAGCTGTTTTTT; cdr3_aa: CASSPGYDTGELFF
v_call: TRBV4-2; j_call: TRBJ2-3; d_call: -; clone_size: -; cdr3_nt: TGTGCCAGCAGCCAAGAGGAAAAGGGGGAGACGCAGTATTTT; cdr3_aa: CASSQEEKGETQYF
v_call: TRBV11-2; j_call: TRBJ2-1; d_call: -; clone_size: -; cdr3_nt: TGTGCCAGCAGCTTTACAGGGAACCATGAGCAGTTCTTC; cdr3_aa: CASSFTGNHEQFF
v_call: TRBV5-4; j_call: TRBJ1-6; d_call: TRBD1; clone_size: -; cdr3_nt: TGTGCCAGCAGCTCTGCCCGACAGGGATCAAATTCACCCCTCCACTTT; cdr3_aa: CASSSARQGSNSPLHF
v_call: TRBV28; j_call: TRBJ1-6; d_call: TRBD1; clone_size: few; cdr3_nt: TGTGCCAGCAGTTTAGGGACAGCCCATAATTCACCCCTCCACTTT; cdr3_aa: CASSLGTAHNSPLHF
v_call: TRBV4-1; j_call: TRBJ2-5; d_call: -; clone_size: -; cdr3_nt: TGCGCCAGCAGCCTCCAAACAGAAGAGACCCAGTACTTC; cdr3_aa: CASSLQTEETQYF
v_call: TRBV6-1; j_call: TRBJ2-7; d_call: TRBD1; clone_size: -; cdr3_nt: TGTGCCAGCAGTGATGTAGGGACAGTCACCTACGAGCAGTACTTC; cdr3_aa: CASSDVGTVTYEQYF
v_call: TRBV27; j_call: TRBJ2-1; d_call: TRBD2; clone_size: -; cdr3_nt: TGTGCCAGCAGTCCCAGCGGGGGGGCCAATGAGCAGTTCTTC; cdr3_aa: CASSPSGGANEQFF
v_call: TRBV18; j_call: TRBJ2-7; d_call: -; clone_size: -; cdr3_nt: TGTGCCAGCTCACAGAGCTCCTACGAGCAGTACTTC; cdr3_aa: CASSQSSYEQYF
v_call: TRBV29-1; j_call: TRBJ2-7; d_call: -; clone_size: -; cdr3_nt: TGCAGCGTTGAAACGGGGGTCTACGAGCAGTACTTC; cdr3_aa: CSVETGVYEQYF
v_call: TRBV6-5; j_call: TRBJ1-6; d_call: -; clone_size: many; cdr3_nt: TGTGCCAGCAGTTACGAGGGCTGGTCACCCCTCCACTTT; cdr3_aa: CASSYEGWSPLHF
v_call: TRBV4-2; j_call: TRBJ1-1; d_call: TRBD1; clone_size: -; cdr3_nt: TGTGCCAGCAGCCATCAGGACAGGGACACTGAAGCTTTCTTT; cdr3_aa: CASSHQDRDTEAFF
v_call: TRBV28; j_call: TRBJ2-7; d_call: TRBD1; clone_size: few; cdr3_nt: TGTGCCAGCACAGGGGGCGGACAGGGAGTTTACGAGCAGTACTTC; cdr3_aa: CASTGGGQGVYEQYF
v_call: TRBV14; j_call: TRBJ2-7; d_call: -; clone_size: -; cdr3_nt: TGTGCCAGCAGCCAAGATCTTATGTCCTACGAGCAGTACTTC; cdr3_aa: CASSQDLMSYEQYF
v_call: TRBV7-3; j_call: TRBJ2-2; d_call: -; clone_size: -; cdr3_nt: TGTGCCAGCAGCTTAAATCAGGGCGGTACCGGGGAGCTGTTTTTT; cdr3_aa: CASSLNQGGTGELFF